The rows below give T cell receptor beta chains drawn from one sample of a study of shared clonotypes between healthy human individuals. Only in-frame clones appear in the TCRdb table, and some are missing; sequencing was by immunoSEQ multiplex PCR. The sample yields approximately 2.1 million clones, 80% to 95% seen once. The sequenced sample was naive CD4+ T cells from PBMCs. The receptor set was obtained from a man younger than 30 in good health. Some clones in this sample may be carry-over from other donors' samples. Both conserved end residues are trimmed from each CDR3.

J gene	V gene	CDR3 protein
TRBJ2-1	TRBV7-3	ASSLASSGEQF
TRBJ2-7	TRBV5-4	ASSNRDRLYEQY
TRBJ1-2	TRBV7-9	ASSLVGTQGYT
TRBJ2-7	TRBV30	AWSVPGQGAHEQY
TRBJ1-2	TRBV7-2	ASSSRGTGGDYGYT
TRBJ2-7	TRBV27	ASSFLSVEGTHEQY
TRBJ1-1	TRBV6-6	ASSYLDSPWAF
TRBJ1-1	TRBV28	ASSFGLGGNTEAF
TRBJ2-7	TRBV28	ASSHRIRPGEQY
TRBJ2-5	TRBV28	ASRTRTGMETQY
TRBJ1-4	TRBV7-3	ASSLDRVSEKLF
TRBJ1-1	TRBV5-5	ASSSGNGAEAF
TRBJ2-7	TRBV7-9	ASSMHYEQY
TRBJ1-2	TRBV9	ASSVVAGGDYGYT
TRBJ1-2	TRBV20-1	SGARGYGYT
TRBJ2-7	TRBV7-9	ASSWDGQSDEQY
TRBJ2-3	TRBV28	ASSDPPGTSGSWGTDTQY
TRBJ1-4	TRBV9	ASSVGWREKLF
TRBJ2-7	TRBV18	ASSPGGQGYEQY
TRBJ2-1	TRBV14	ASSQSLTQVMQF
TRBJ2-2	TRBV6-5	ASSSTGRVTGELF
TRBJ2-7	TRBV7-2	ASSLDGGSYEQY
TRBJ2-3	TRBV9	ASSVGSSGSPGDTQY
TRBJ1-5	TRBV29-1	SVEAYSNQPQH
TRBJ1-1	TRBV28	ASTQVGGTEAF
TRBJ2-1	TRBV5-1	ASSALGLAGLYNEQF
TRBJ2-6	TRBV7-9	ASSLAPGGSSGANVLT
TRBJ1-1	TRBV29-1	SVEGRVSTEAF
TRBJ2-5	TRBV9	ASSVAPHALRGETQY
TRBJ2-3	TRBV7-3	ASSLTQGATDTQY
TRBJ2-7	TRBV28	ASSSGPRGLGQY
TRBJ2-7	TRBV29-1	SVKGTSGRVTVYEQY
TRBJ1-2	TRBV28	ASEQNYGYT
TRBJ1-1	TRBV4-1	ASSRLPAKNTEAF
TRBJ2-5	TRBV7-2	ASSFSPGAGETQY
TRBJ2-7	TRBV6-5	ASSYSRGAYEQY
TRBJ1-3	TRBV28	ASSSPGTGNTIY
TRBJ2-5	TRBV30	AWNRLGEETQY
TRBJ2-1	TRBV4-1	ASRRMGTSGYNEQF